Listed below are T cell receptor beta chains from one sample, sequenced in a study of identifying expanded T cells in peripheral blood. Clones were read by immunoSEQ multiplex PCR, and TCRdb kept only the in-frame ones, dropping some. The sample consists of about 100,000 clones, around 85% of them appearing once. Sequenced: blood. These receptors came from a person aged 18 to 70 in good health. CDR3s include the opening cysteine and the closing phenylalanine or tryptophan. D genes are given only for firm matches. Expanded clones get a size class; other rows say once, few or many, or leave the size out.

V gene	D gene	J gene	clone size	CDR3 protein	CDR3 DNA
TRBV4-3	TRBD1	TRBJ2-3	.	CASSQDLGTGVRDTQYF	TGCGCCAGCAGCCAAGATCTGGGGACAGGGGTTAGGGATACGCAGTATTTT
TRBV7-9	.	TRBJ2-2	.	CASSWGTSNTGELFF	TGTGCCAGCAGCTGGGGCACCTCGAACACCGGGGAGCTGTTTTTT
TRBV4-3	.	TRBJ2-3	few	CASSPSSGVGDTQYF	TGCGCCAGCAGCCCAAGCTCAGGGGTGGGGGATACGCAGTATTTT
TRBV6-6	.	TRBJ1-2	.	CASSLTGAADGYTF	TGTGCCAGCAGTCTCACAGGTGCTGCGGATGGCTACACCTTC
TRBV5-5	.	TRBJ2-1	.	CASSLSGAYNEQFF	TGTGCCAGCAGCTTGAGTGGCGCCTACAATGAGCAGTTCTTC
TRBV18	.	TRBJ1-1	.	CASSPPSTNEAFF	TGTGCCAGCTCACCACCCAGCACCAACGAAGCTTTCTTT
TRBV6-5	TRBD1	TRBJ1-2	.	CASRDRTGRYGYTF	TGTGCCAGCAGGGACCGGACAGGGCGCTATGGCTACACCTTC
TRBV10-3	.	TRBJ2-5	.	CAIKGPGVWETQYF	TGTGCCATCAAGGGCCCAGGGGTTTGGGAGACCCAGTACTTC
TRBV6-5	.	TRBJ1-2	.	CASSQTAGDNYGYTF	TGTGCCAGCAGTCAAACAGCAGGGGATAACTATGGCTACACCTTC
TRBV11-3	.	TRBJ1-6	.	CASSSLGRRYNSPLHF	TGTGCCAGCAGCTCCCTCGGACGAAGATATAATTCACCCCTCCACTTT
TRBV6-5	TRBD1	TRBJ1-1	.	CASTLDRAHTEAFF	TGTGCCAGCACTCTTGACAGGGCCCACACTGAAGCTTTCTTT
TRBV7-2	.	TRBJ1-2	.	CASSLEQSNYGYTF	TGTGCCAGCAGCTTAGAACAGAGTAACTATGGCTACACCTTC
TRBV7-6	TRBD2	TRBJ2-7	.	CASSPWTSGGYEQYF	TGTGCCAGCAGCCCGTGGACTAGCGGGGGGTACGAGCAGTACTTC
TRBV2	.	TRBJ1-5	few	CASRSEGNQPQHF	TGTGCCAGCAGGTCAGAGGGCAATCAGCCCCAGCATTTT
TRBV14	.	TRBJ1-6	once	CASSQWTRRSPLHF	TGTGCCAGCAGCCAGTGGACCCGTCGGTCACCCCTCCACTTT